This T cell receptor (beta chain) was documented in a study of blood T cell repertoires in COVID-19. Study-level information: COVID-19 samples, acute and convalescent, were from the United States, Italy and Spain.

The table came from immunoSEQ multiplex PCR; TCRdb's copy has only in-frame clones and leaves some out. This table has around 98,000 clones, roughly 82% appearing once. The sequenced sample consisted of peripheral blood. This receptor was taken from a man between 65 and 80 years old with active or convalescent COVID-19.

The CDR3 sequence is CASSATGGIRNEQFF. The DNA for the CDR3 is TGTGCCAGCAGCGCAACGGGGGGCATCAGGAATGAGCAGTTCTTC. The chain carries TRBV2 and TRBJ2-1; D possibly corresponds to TRBD2 (7 bases). Trimming shortened V by 6 bases and J by 7 bases, and 19 bases separated the two germline ends. Germline V CDR1 and CDR2: SNHLY, FYNNEI. The CDR3 extends over 15 amino acids. Full variable domain (outside the CDR3, taken from reference TRBV2 and TRBJ2-1): EPEVTQTPSHQVTQMGQEVILRCVPISNHLYFYWYRQILGQKVEFLVSFYNNEISEKSEIFDDQFSVERPDGSNFTLKIRSTKLEDSAMYFCASSATGGIRNEQFFGPGTRLTVL.